One sample yielded the 23 T cell receptor beta chains listed below, sequenced in a study of cytomegalovirus exposure and HLA in healthy donors. PCR amplification relied on 60 Vbeta primers (plus 13 Jbeta primers). Assay used: immunoSEQ multiplex PCR; TCRdb lists only in-frame clones, some missing. Here the sample spans tens of thousands of clones, 65% to 85% being singletons. Material: PBMCs. The receptor source for this set is a girl aged 2 to 9 in good health and CMV-seropositive.

The rearrangement joins TRBV19 to TRBJ2-2; D is unclear. The CDR3 is 14 amino acids. V was cut by 6 bases and J by 4 bases, with 12 bases left in between. Germline V gene data show CDR1 as LNHDA and CDR2 as SQIVND (reference sequence). CDR3 DNA: TGTGCCAGTAGCAGGAATTACTTCACCGGGGAGCTGTTTTTT. Its protein is CASSRNYFTGELFF.

The rearrangement joins TRBV4-2 to TRBJ1-2, with TRBD1 matching over 7 bases. Losses at the gene ends were 0 bases for V and 2 bases for J; bases not matched to a gene: 3. CDR1 LGHNA and CDR2 YNFKEQ come from the germline V gene. This CDR3 region has 15 residues. CDR3 amino acids: CASSQDQQGNYGYTF. DNA for the CDR3: TGTGCCAGCAGCCAAGACCAACAGGGGAACTATGGCTACACCTTC.

This clone was counted once. This sequence joins TRBV2 and TRBJ2-1, with TRBD2 identical over 11 bases. The CDR3 is 15 amino acids. The germline CDR1 and CDR2 sequences are SNHLY and FYNNEI. V shed 5 bases, J shed 3 bases, and the junction held 3 bases outside the gene matches. The CDR3 DNA sequence: TGTGCCAGCAGTCCGGGACTAGCGGTCTACAATGAGCAGTTCTTC. Protein sequence: CASSPGLAVYNEQFF.

The rearrangement links TRBV5-1 to TRBJ1-5; 10 positions match TRBD1. The germline CDR1 and CDR2 sequences are SGHRS and YFSETQ. The CDR3 consists of 14 residues. With V trimmed by 2 bases and J by 5 bases, 1 base remained unmatched. The CDR3 DNA reads as TGCGCCAGCAGCTTCGGGACAGGGGATCAGCCCCAGCATTTT. Protein product: CASSFGTGDQPQHF.

The J gene is TRBJ1-2, the V gene TRBV30; D not resolved. The germline V and J ends were trimmed by 8 bases and 2 bases, with 24 bases remaining between them. Germline loops: CDR1 GTSNPN, CDR2 SVGIG (reference sequence). The length of the CDR3 is 16 residues. CDR3 nucleotides: TGTGCCAGAAGGTTGGGCAGGCAGCTTGTCAACTATGGCTACACCTTC. Encoded protein: CARRLGRQLVNYGYTF. Drawing the rest from reference TRBV30 and TRBJ1-2, the complete variable domain is SQTIHQWPATLVQPVGSPLSLECTVEGTSNPNLYWYRQAAGRGLQLLFYSVGIGQISSEVPQNLSASRPQDRQFILSSKKLLLSDSGFYLCARRLGRQLVNYGYTFGSGTRLTVV.

This clone showed up just a few times. Here the CDR3 reads CASSDSSLSSNEQFF. The CDR3 DNA reads TGTGCCAGCAGTGACTCTAGCTTGAGTTCCAATGAGCAGTTCTTC. The chain is built from TRBV25-1 and TRBJ2-1, with a tentative D call TRBD2 (5 bases). The germline V and J ends were trimmed by 3 bases and 6 bases, with 15 bases remaining between them. CDR1 and CDR2 from the germline V gene are MGHDK and SYGVNS. This CDR3 is built from 15 residues. The full variable domain, completed using reference TRBV25-1 and TRBJ2-1, is EADIYQTPRYLVIGTGKKITLECSQTMGHDKMYWYQQDPGMELHLIHYSYGVNSTEKGDLSSESTVSRIRTEHFPLTLESARPSHTSQYLCASSDSSLSSNEQFFGPGTRLTVL.

As concerns this clone: Other DNA sequences within the sample encode an identical CDR3. The V and J genes are TRBV28 and TRBJ2-5; 7 nucleotides agree with TRBD2. The CDR3 length is 14 residues. Trimming took 5 bases from V and 5 from J; bases not matched to a gene: 8. In germline, CDR1 is MDHEN, CDR2 SYDVKM. CDR3 bases: TGTGCCAGCAGTCTCCCTAGCGGTCGGGAGACCCAGTACTTC. It codes for CASSLPSGRETQYF.

V usage is TRBV7-9 and J usage is TRBJ2-7, with 10 bases matching TRBD2. Trimming removed 5 bases from V and 7 bases from J; junction bases left unmatched: 14. The CDR3 totals 16 residues. Per germline, CDR1 SEHNR and CDR2 FQNEAQ (reference sequence). CDR3 sequence (DNA): TGTGCCAGCAGCCCCCCTCCTTCGGGACTAGCGAGGGAGCAGTACTTC. Encoded protein: CASSPPPSGLAREQYF. Using reference TRBV7-9 and TRBJ2-7 for the parts outside the CDR3, the full variable domain is DTGVSQNPRHKITKRGQNVTFRCDPISEHNRLYWYRQTLGQGPEFLTYFQNEAQLEKSRLLSDRFSAERPKGSFSTLEIQRTEQGDSAMYLCASSPPPSGLAREQYFGPGTRLTVT.

The chain carries TRBV6-5 and TRBJ2-7; 8 positions match TRBD1. CDR3 length equals 15 residues. CDR1 and CDR2 (germline): MNHEY, SVGAGI. V shed 3 bases, J shed 2 bases, and the junction held 6 bases outside the gene matches. CDR3 sequence reads: CASSYQGARPYEQYF. The CDR3 bases are TGTGCCAGCAGTTATCAGGGGGCCCGACCCTACGAGCAGTACTTC.

The chain combines TRBV18 with TRBJ2-1, with TRBD2 matching 11 bases. The CDR3 is 15 residues long. CDR1 is KGHSH, CDR2 LQKENI, per germline. Unmatched junction bases numbered 5, after V lost 5 bases and J lost 5 bases. This CDR3 reads CASSYPLAGDNEQFF. The CDR3 DNA follows: TGTGCCAGCTCATACCCACTAGCGGGAGACAATGAGCAGTTCTTC. Using reference TRBV18 and TRBJ2-1 for the parts outside the CDR3, the full variable domain is NAGVMQNPRHLVRRRGQEARLRCSPMKGHSHVYWYRQLPEEGLKFMVYLQKENIIDESGMPKERFSAEFPKEGPSILRIQQVVRGDSAAYFCASSYPLAGDNEQFFGPGTRLTVL.

The V gene is TRBV28, the J gene TRBJ2-7, with D perhaps TRBD2 (6 bases). Trimming shortened V by 8 bases and J by 3 bases, and 14 bases separated the two germline ends. The CDR3 is 13 residues long. CDR1 MDHEN and CDR2 SYDVKM come from the germline V gene. The CDR3 protein is CASSPGTFYEQYF. CDR3 nucleotide sequence: TGTGCCAGCTCGCCGGGGACTTTCTACGAGCAGTACTTC.

The chain uses TRBV27 and TRBJ1-3; TRBD1 matches at 8 bases. Germline-derived CDR1 and CDR2 are MNHEY and SMNVEV (reference sequence). The CDR3 loop spans 15 amino acids. Trimming removed 8 bases from V and 2 bases from J; junction bases left unmatched: 8. CDR3: CASAFQGATGNTIYF. CDR3 nucleotide sequence: TGTGCCAGCGCCTTTCAGGGGGCAACTGGAAACACCATATATTTT.

The J gene is TRBJ1-5, the V gene TRBV30, with TRBD1 matching 7 bases. V lost 8 bases to trimming and J lost 2 bases; unmatched junction nucleotides: 12. Germline lookup yields CDR1 GTSNPN and CDR2 SVGIG (reference sequence). This CDR3 is built from 15 residues. The CDR3 sequence: CALGQGDRGNQPQHF. The CDR3 nucleotides read TGTGCCCTGGGGCAGGGGGATCGGGGCAATCAGCCCCAGCATTTT.

The rearrangement joins TRBV2 to TRBJ2-7, with 10 bases matching TRBD2. Germline V lookup: CDR1 SNHLY, CDR2 FYNNEI. There are 15 residues in the CDR3. V dropped 5 bases and J dropped 3; count of bases not matched to a gene: 7. The CDR3 is CASSLGGTSVYEQYF. In DNA, the CDR3 is TGTGCCAGCAGTCTTGGGGGGACTAGCGTCTACGAGCAGTACTTC.

The gene calls are TRBV5-1 and TRBJ2-3, with TRBD2 matching 7 bases. The CDR3 sequence is 14 residues long. With 7 bases clipped from V and 5 bases from J, the junction kept 10 bases outside the gene matches. Germline V gene lookup returns CDR1 SGHRS and CDR2 YFSETQ. CDR3 amino acids: CASEREGLLDTQYF. The DNA of the CDR3 is TGCGCCAGCGAGAGGGAGGGTCTATTAGATACGCAGTATTTT.

V and J are TRBV29-1 and TRBJ1-1; D is ambiguous. V was shortened by 7 bases and J by 6 bases, with 30 bases between the two germline ends. The length of the CDR3 is 17 residues. Germline assignment: CDR1 SQVTM and CDR2 ANQGSEA. The CDR3 protein is CSASVYSWGDAGAEAFF. As DNA, the CDR3 is TGCAGCGCTTCAGTTTATTCCTGGGGAGACGCCGGGGCTGAAGCTTTCTTT. Combining the CDR3 with reference TRBV29-1 and TRBJ1-1 gives the whole variable domain SAVISQKPSRDICQRGTSLTIQCQVDSQVTMMFWYRQQPGQSLTLIATANQGSEATYESGFVIDKFPISRPNLTFSTLTVSNMSPEDSSIYLCSASVYSWGDAGAEAFFGQGTRLTVV.

The V gene is TRBV5-1, the J gene TRBJ2-7; possibly TRBD2 for D (6 bases). Germline CDR1 and CDR2: SGHRS and YFSETQ. The CDR3 extends over 16 amino acids. V was clipped by 1 base and J by 3 bases, with 17 bases between them. The CDR3 sequence: CASSLTSGVEYYEQYF. CDR3 in DNA: TGCGCCAGCAGCTTGACCTCGGGGGTGGAGTACTACGAGCAGTACTTC.

This clone was observed a few times. The chain combines TRBV5-6 with TRBJ1-5, with TRBD1 identical over 10 bases. CDR3 length: 16 amino acids. The germline V gene has CDR1 SGHDT and CDR2 YYEEEE. Losses at the gene ends were 4 bases for V and 7 bases for J; bases not matched to a gene: 11. The CDR3 nucleotides read TGTGCCAGCAGCCTCGACCGGGACAGGGGCAGGCAGCCCCAGCATTTT. Translation: CASSLDRDRGRQPQHF.

The chain has TRBV19 and TRBJ1-4; D perhaps matches TRBD1 (5 bases). The CDR3 length is 14 residues. The germline V gene has CDR1 LNHDA and CDR2 SQIVND (reference sequence). The ends were cut back, 4 bases at V and 3 bases at J, with 9 bases in the middle. The CDR3 here is CASSTRQPNEKLFF. The CDR3 nucleotides read TGTGCCAGTAGTACCCGACAGCCTAATGAAAAACTGTTTTTT.

The chain combines TRBV7-2 with TRBJ2-4; D ambiguous. V lost 1 base and J 10 bases, leaving 11 bases between the germline ends. Germline CDR1 is SGHTA and CDR2 is FQGNSA. The CDR3 has 13 residues. CDR3 residues: CASSLGVEKIQYF. The DNA for the CDR3 is TGTGCCAGCAGCTTAGGAGTTGAGAAAATTCAGTACTTC.

The chain is built from TRBV12-2 and TRBJ1-2. TRBV12-2 is given as a pseudogene. The CDR3 sequence is 16 residues long. CDR3 in amino acids: CASRRRSRDWHYGYTF. CDR3 sequence (DNA): TGTGCAAGTCGCCGAAGAAGCCGAGACTGGCACTATGGCTACACCTTC.

V usage is TRBV11-2 and J usage is TRBJ1-2; maybe TRBD1 (5 bases). This CDR3 has 14 residues. Trimming took 1 base from V and 4 from J, leaving 10 bases between them. The V gene's germline CDR1 is SGHAT and CDR2 FQNNGV. CDR3 DNA: TGTGCCAGCAGCTTAGCCTTGACAGCCTATGGCTACACCTTC. As protein: CASSLALTAYGYTF. The full variable domain, completed using reference TRBV11-2 and TRBJ1-2, is EAGVAQSPRYKIIEKRQSVAFWCNPISGHATLYWYQQILGQGPKLLIQFQNNGVVDDSQLPKDRFSAERLKGVDSTLKIQPAKLEDSAVYLCASSLALTAYGYTFGSGTRLTVV.

The chain couples TRBV9 to TRBJ2-3, with a possible D match to TRBD2 (6 bases). V shed 3 bases and J shed 0 bases, with 8 bases lying between them. Germline loops: CDR1 SGDLS, CDR2 YYNGEE. The CDR3 is made up of 14 amino acids. The CDR3 loop is CASSGGASTDTQYF. CDR3 DNA sequence: TGTGCCAGCAGCGGCGGGGCGAGCACAGATACGCAGTATTTT.